Following are 17 T cell receptor beta chains from one sample sequenced in a study of OX40 agonist ivuxolimab in advanced cancers. Measured with immunoSEQ multiplex PCR; TCRdb has only the in-frame clones, and not every one. The table records 57,000 or so clones, roughly four fifths of them present only once. The specimen comprised CD4+ or CD8+ T cells sorted from blood, sampled in a trial of the OX40 agonist ivuxolimab. These receptors all stem from an adult with an advanced solid tumor such as melanoma, head and neck, liver or kidney cancer.

A remark on this clone: One end of the junction fails to match germline, which may point to a read error. This chain connects TRBV4-3 to TRBJ1-2, with TRBD1 matching over 8 bases. This CDR3 region has 13 residues. Germline-derived CDR1 and CDR2 are LGHNA and YSLEER. The CDR3 DNA reads as TGCGCCAGCAGCCAGGAACCCAGGGGGCGAGGTTTCTTC. Its translation is CASSQEPRGRGFF.

The CDR3 DNA sequence: TGTGCCAGCAGCTTGCCGGTGAACACTGAAGCTTTCTTT. Amino acid sequence: CASSLPVNTEAFF. The chain joins TRBV7-2 to TRBJ1-1; D not certain. This CDR3 region has 13 residues. Trimming removed 3 bases from V and 0 bases from J, with 5 bases in between. Germline V gene lookup returns CDR1 SGHTA and CDR2 FQGNSA.

This chain connects TRBV18 to TRBJ1-2; TRBD1 matches 7 bases. With 3 bases clipped from V and 5 bases from J, the junction kept 9 bases outside the gene matches. CDR1 and CDR2 from the germline V gene are KGHSH and LQKENI. The CDR3 is made up of 15 amino acids. CDR3 bases: TGTGCCAGCTCACCCGGACAGGCGGACATTTATGGCTACACCTTC. Protein sequence: CASSPGQADIYGYTF.

The genes are TRBV30 and TRBJ2-5; D is uncertain. Germline V gene lookup returns CDR1 GTSNPN and CDR2 SVGIG (reference sequence). This CDR3 contains 12 residues. The germline V and J ends were trimmed by 4 bases and 5 bases, with 11 bases remaining between them. The CDR3: CAWNGFGETQYF. Here the CDR3 DNA reads TGTGCCTGGAACGGGTTTGGTGAGACCCAGTACTTC.

V usage is TRBV30 and J usage is TRBJ2-1; a weak D match, TRBD2 (6 bases). Trimming left V 2 bases short and J 13 bases short, with 15 bases between. Germline V gene data show CDR1 as GTSNPN and CDR2 as SVGIG (reference sequence). This CDR3 contains 12 residues. The CDR3 here is CAWSPGGPSQFF. The CDR3 bases are TGTGCCTGGAGTCCCGGGGGACCAAGTCAGTTCTTC.

Only a few counts were recorded for this clone. The genes are TRBV5-8 and TRBJ1-1; D call uncertain. Looked up from germline, CDR1 is SGHTS and CDR2 is YDEGEE. The CDR3 contains 12 residues. Trimming removed 1 base from V and 6 bases from J, with 7 bases in between. Written as DNA, the CDR3 is TGTGCCAGCAGCTTGCTGATGCCTGAAGCTTTCTTT. Its translation is CASSLLMPEAFF. Full variable domain (rest looked up from reference TRBV5-8 and TRBJ1-1): EAGVTQSPTHLIKTRGQQATLRCSPISGHTSVYWYQQALGLGLQFLLWYDEGEERNRGNFPPRFSGRQFPNYSSELNVNALELEDSALYLCASSLLMPEAFFGQGTRLTVV.

This chain connects TRBV2 to TRBJ1-5, with TRBD1 matching over 11 bases. V was pared by 7 bases and J by 7 bases, with 6 bases of the junction left unmatched. Germline V gene sequence: CDR1 SNHLY, CDR2 FYNNEI. The CDR3 length is 14 residues. The CDR3 here is CASTLDRGQQPQHF. CDR3 DNA sequence: TGTGCCAGCACATTGGACAGGGGGCAACAGCCCCAGCATTTT.

The V call is TRBV9, the J call TRBJ2-5; TRBD1 matches at 10 bases. CDR3 length equals 16 residues. Germline V gene data show CDR1 as SGDLS and CDR2 as YYNGEE. V trimming: 3 bases; J trimming: 1 base; junction bases outside the gene matches: 6. The CDR3 nucleotides read TGTGCCAGCAGCGCCACCGGGACAGGGGCCCAAGAGACCCAGTACTTC. Its protein product is CASSATGTGAQETQYF.

This chain connects TRBV5-5 to TRBJ1-5; D might be TRBD1 (5 bases). Germline assignment: CDR1 SGHKS and CDR2 YYEKEE (reference sequence). CDR3 length equals 16 residues. V shed 4 bases and J shed 0 bases, with 14 bases lying between them. The CDR3 here is CASSLHWGGSNQPQHF. The CDR3, as DNA: TGTGCCAGCAGCCTCCATTGGGGGGGTAGCAATCAGCCCCAGCATTTT.

The chain links TRBV6-1 to TRBJ1-6, with 9 bases aligning to TRBD1. V shed 4 bases and J 9 bases; nucleotides not matched to a gene: 13. Germline CDR1 and CDR2: MNHNS and SASEGT. The CDR3 spans 17 residues. The chain's CDR3 is CASSVQRTGAMVSPLHF. CDR3 nucleotide sequence: TGTGCCAGCAGTGTCCAAAGGACAGGGGCGATGGTTTCACCCCTCCACTTT.

The chain combines TRBV28 with TRBJ1-2; tentative D call: TRBD1 (5 bases). V was pared by 7 bases and J by 8 bases, with 17 bases between. The length of the CDR3 is 13 residues. Germline CDR1 and CDR2: MDHEN and SYDVKM. The CDR3 DNA sequence: TGTGCCAGCACCTGGAGGCCCGAGGGGGGCTACACCTTC. Its translation: CASTWRPEGGYTF.

This chain uses TRBV28 with TRBJ1-5; perhaps TRBD1 as D (6 bases). Trimming took 5 bases from V and 6 from J, leaving 20 bases between them. The CDR3 loop spans 16 amino acids. Germline assignment: CDR1 MDHEN and CDR2 SYDVKM. Here the CDR3 reads CASSPPQQGMGQPQHF. For the CDR3, the DNA is TGTGCCAGCAGTCCCCCCCAACAGGGAATGGGTCAGCCCCAGCATTTT.

V gene TRBV7-2 combines with J gene TRBJ2-3, with 7 bases fitting TRBD2. Germline V CDR1 and CDR2: SGHTA, FQGNSA. CDR3 length equals 17 residues. Trimming cost V 8 bases and J 4 bases; bases outside gene matches: 18. The CDR3 sequence is CASSLWGSGAGADTQYF. The CDR3 nucleotides are TGTGCCAGCTCTCTCTGGGGGAGCGGGGCGGGTGCAGATACGCAGTATTTT.

The chain is built from TRBV2 and TRBJ1-2; 8 bases match TRBD1. CDR1 is SNHLY, CDR2 FYNNEI, per germline. Trimming took 5 bases from V and 7 from J; bases not matched to a gene: 6. CDR3 length equals 13 residues. CDR3 residues: CASSSGQGRGYTF. CDR3 sequence (DNA): TGTGCCAGCAGTTCCGGACAGGGTCGTGGCTACACCTTC.

This CDR3 reads CASSYSTTGRYEQYF. CDR3 in DNA: TGTGCCAGCAGTTACTCGACGACAGGACGCTACGAGCAGTACTTC. The V gene is TRBV6-6, the J gene TRBJ2-7; D possibly corresponds to TRBD1 (6 bases). CDR3 size: 15 residues. Germline CDR1 and CDR2: MNHNY and SVGAGI (reference sequence). V lost 0 bases to trimming and J lost 3 bases, with 12 bases between them.

The chain uses TRBV2 and TRBJ1-5; D unclear. V was pared by 4 bases and J by 0 bases, with 7 bases between. This CDR3 spans 14 amino acids. Looked up from germline, CDR1 is SNHLY and CDR2 is FYNNEI. Written as DNA, the CDR3 is TGTGCCAGCAGTGTACAGAATAGCAATCAGCCCCAGCATTTT. Protein product: CASSVQNSNQPQHF.

The rearrangement links TRBV13 to TRBJ1-2; TRBD1 agrees at 12 bases. The CDR3 extends over 14 amino acids. Trimming took 5 bases from V and 7 from J; bases not matched to a gene: 5. The germline V gene encodes CDR1 PRHDT and CDR2 FYEKMQ (reference sequence). The CDR3: CASSSPGQGAGYTF. CDR3 nucleotides: TGTGCCAGCAGCAGTCCGGGACAGGGGGCTGGCTACACCTTC.